The 30 T cell receptor beta chains given below trace back to one sample, sequenced in a study of T cell changes during pregnancy in multiple sclerosis. The assay was immunoSEQ multiplex PCR, and TCRdb's table has in-frame clones only and misses some. The data contain around 49,000 clones, 80% to 95% of them singletons. The sample here was CD4+ T cells from peripheral blood mononuclear cells, taken after pregnancy. These receptors all stem from a female donor in good health, enrolled as a control in a pregnancy study.

Notes on this clone: At one boundary the junction diverges from the germline segment, which might be a read error. This chain uses TRBV7-7 with TRBJ2-1; TRBD1 is a possible D gene (5 bases). This CDR3 is 13 amino acids long. Germline V gives CDR1 SSHAT, CDR2 FNYEAQ (reference sequence). For the CDR3, the DNA is TGTGCTAGCAGCTCGAGCCAGGGCAATGAGCAGTTCTTC. The encoded protein is CASSSSQGNEQFF. Looking up the rest from reference TRBV7-7 and TRBJ2-1 gives the full variable domain: GAGVSQSPRYKVTKRGQDVTLRCDPISSHATLYWYQQALGQGPEFLTYFNYEAQPDKSGLPSDRFSAERPEGSISTLTIQRTEQRDSAMYRCASSSSQGNEQFFGPGTRLTVL.

The chain employs TRBV4-2 and TRBJ2-3; D possibly corresponds to TRBD2 (6 bases). With 4 bases removed from V and 3 bases from J, the gap between germline ends came to 23 bases. The CDR3 is 18 amino acids. Germline-derived CDR1 and CDR2 are LGHNA and YNFKEQ. The CDR3 sequence is CASSRIRPVGGITDTQYF. For the CDR3, the DNA is TGTGCCAGCAGCCGGATCCGTCCAGTTGGCGGGATAACAGATACGCAGTATTTT.

The J gene is TRBJ2-7, the V gene TRBV29-1; 8 nucleotides line up with TRBD2. J gave up 6 bases and V 6 bases, and 10 bases lay outside the gene matches. The length of the CDR3 is 13 residues. Germline loops: CDR1 SQVTM, CDR2 ANQGSEA. In DNA, the CDR3 is TGCAGCGTGGCAAGCGGGAGTTTCTTCGAGCAGTACTTC. This encodes CSVASGSFFEQYF.

CDR3 protein: CASSLLQGSANTEAFF. As DNA, the CDR3 is TGTGCCAGCAGTCTACTACAGGGTTCCGCGAACACTGAAGCTTTCTTT. The genes are TRBV27 and TRBJ1-1, with a weak D call TRBD1 (6 bases). The CDR3 is 16 residues long. The V end was cut by 5 bases, the J end by 1 base, with 17 bases between. Per germline, CDR1 MNHEY and CDR2 SMNVEV (reference sequence).

This chain uses TRBV5-8 with TRBJ2-4; 9 positions match TRBD1. CDR3 size: 13 residues. The junction had 4 bases not matched to a gene; V was cut back by 4 bases and J by 8 bases. Germline CDR1 is SGHTS and CDR2 is YDEGEE. The CDR3 nucleotides are TGTGCCAGCAGCGCGGACAGGGGAGACATTCAGTACTTC. Protein: CASSADRGDIQYF.

This clone was detected only a few times. The V gene is TRBV2, the J gene TRBJ2-7, with D possibly being TRBD2 (5 bases). Germline CDR1 is SNHLY and CDR2 is FYNNEI. The V and J ends lost 8 bases and 5 bases respectively, with 13 bases between them. The CDR3 extends over 12 amino acids. CDR3 sequence (DNA): TGTGCCAGCGTCGGGGAGTCCCACGAGCAGTACTTC. It specifies CASVGESHEQYF.

The chain employs TRBV5-1 and TRBJ2-2; 8 bases match TRBD2. V lost 4 bases to trimming and J lost 1 base; unmatched junction nucleotides: 6. In germline, CDR1 is SGHRS, CDR2 YFSETQ. The length of the CDR3 is 16 residues. The chain's CDR3 is CASSPLAGGNTGELFF. Written as DNA, the CDR3 is TGCGCCAGCAGCCCCCTCGCGGGGGGGAACACCGGGGAGCTGTTTTTT.

This sequence joins TRBV7-9 and TRBJ1-1, with D uncertain. Germline values: CDR1 SEHNR, CDR2 FQNEAQ (reference sequence). V lost 2 bases and J 3 bases, leaving 16 bases between the germline ends. The CDR3 length is 16 residues. The CDR3 protein is CASSLSRRQEDTEAFF. The CDR3 nucleotides are TGTGCCAGCAGCTTAAGTCGTCGCCAGGAGGACACTGAAGCTTTCTTT.

The chain has TRBV5-4 and TRBJ1-6, with 10 nucleotides matching TRBD1. This CDR3 spans 15 amino acids. Germline V gene data show CDR1 as SGHNT and CDR2 as YYREEE (reference sequence). After removal of 4 bases from V and 7 bases from J, the junction contained 5 bases not matched to a gene. The CDR3 sequence: CASSPMGQGNSPLHF. The CDR3 nucleotides read TGTGCCAGCAGCCCCATGGGACAGGGGAATTCACCCCTCCACTTT.

The CDR3 DNA sequence: TGTGCCATCAGTGTGGTCTTCGGGAACACTGAAGCTTTCTTT. It translates to CAISVVFGNTEAFF. This chain links TRBV10-3 with TRBJ1-1; no reliable D call. Germline CDR1 reads ENHRY; CDR2 reads SYGVKD. The CDR3 is 14 residues long. V lost 4 bases, J lost 1 base, and 10 bases lay in between.

The chain combines TRBV2 with TRBJ1-5; 8 nucleotides line up with TRBD1. The V and J ends lost 5 bases and 6 bases, in that order; junction bases with no gene match: 6. Germline loops: CDR1 SNHLY, CDR2 FYNNEI. This CDR3 has 14 amino acids. CDR3 sequence: CASSLDREGQPQHF. CDR3 coding DNA: TGTGCCAGCAGTCTGGACAGGGAAGGTCAGCCCCAGCATTTT.

The V gene is TRBV23-1, the J gene TRBJ1-1; D might be TRBD1 (6 bases). TRBV23-1 is annotated as an ORF whose role is uncertain. Trimming took 11 bases from V and 1 from J, leaving 23 bases between them. The length of the CDR3 is 16 residues. Here the CDR3 reads CAGRGGGRLENTEAFF. The DNA for the CDR3 is TGCGCCGGCCGAGGGGGGGGGCGTCTGGAGAACACTGAAGCTTTCTTT.

In this sample, this clone turned up once. The CDR3 spells CASSHWRGTEAFF. The CDR3 DNA reads as TGTGCCAGCTCCCACTGGAGGGGAACTGAAGCTTTCTTT. The chain recombines TRBV11-2 with TRBJ1-1, with a tentative D call TRBD1 (5 bases). This CDR3 region has 13 residues. Germline V gene data show CDR1 as SGHAT and CDR2 as FQNNGV. Trimming took 8 bases from V and 5 from J, leaving 15 bases between them.

This clone was counted a few times. This rearrangement joins TRBV27 to TRBJ1-1, with D possibly matching TRBD1 (5 bases). The CDR3 has 16 amino acids. Germline V lookup: CDR1 MNHEY, CDR2 SMNVEV (reference sequence). The V and J ends lost 5 bases and 1 base respectively, with 17 bases between them. The CDR3 reads CASSPIGGYENTEAFF. The CDR3 DNA sequence: TGTGCCAGCAGTCCTATCGGGGGGTATGAGAACACTGAAGCTTTCTTT.

J is TRBJ1-5 and V is TRBV30; 7 bases map to TRBD1. J was trimmed by 2 bases and V by 8 bases; bases with no gene match: 6. This CDR3 has 13 amino acids. Germline V gene sequence: CDR1 GTSNPN, CDR2 SVGIG (reference sequence). The DNA for the CDR3 is TGTGCCGCGGACCAGGGGGGCAATCAGCCCCAGCATTTT. Its protein is CAADQGGNQPQHF.

This chain links TRBV5-1 with TRBJ1-1; 7 bases line up with TRBD1. Germline loops: CDR1 SGHRS, CDR2 YFSETQ. The CDR3 consists of 14 residues. V lost 0 bases to trimming and J lost 6 bases; unmatched junction nucleotides: 5. CDR3 region: CASSLGQGWAEAFF. The CDR3 nucleotides are TGCGCCAGCAGCTTGGGACAGGGATGGGCTGAAGCTTTCTTT.

The gene calls are TRBV5-6 and TRBJ2-4; 7 bases are a match to TRBD1. From germline, CDR1 is SGHDT and CDR2 YYEEEE. J was trimmed by 5 bases and V by 2 bases; bases with no gene match: 1. The CDR3 runs to 13 residues. In DNA, the CDR3 is TGTGCCAGCAGCTTTGGGACAGAAAACATTCAGTACTTC. Its protein product is CASSFGTENIQYF.

The V gene is TRBV21-1, the J gene TRBJ2-3; TRBD2, the D gene given by the table, was not confirmed from the DNA. TRBV21-1 is reported as a pseudogene. The CDR3 spans 15 residues. Here the CDR3 DNA reads TGTGCCAGCAGCAAAGCAAAACTCCGCACAGATACGCAGTATTTT. Translation: CASSKAKLRTDTQYF.

The chain employs TRBV5-4 and TRBJ2-3; TRBD1 agrees at 10 bases. The CDR3 extends over 16 amino acids. Trimming at V came to 1 base and at J to 4 bases, leaving 6 bases not matched to a gene. Germline CDR1 reads SGHNT; CDR2 reads YYREEE (reference sequence). DNA for the CDR3: TGTGCCAGCAGCTTGTGGGACAGGGGTATAGCAGATACGCAGTATTTT. This translates into CASSLWDRGIADTQYF. Full variable domain (remainder filled in from reference TRBV5-4 and TRBJ2-3): ETGVTQSPTHLIKTRGQQVTLRCSSQSGHNTVSWYQQALGQGPQFIFQYYREEENGRGNFPPRFSGLQFPNYSSELNVNALELDDSALYLCASSLWDRGIADTQYFGPGTRLTVL.

The chain couples TRBV27 to TRBJ1-2; D may be TRBD1 (5 bases). From germline, CDR1 is MNHEY and CDR2 SMNVEV (reference sequence). This CDR3 spans 13 amino acids. Trimming removed 2 bases from V and 4 bases from J, with 8 bases in between. CDR3 DNA sequence: TGTGCCAGCAGTTTACGGGGGGGCTATGGCTACACCTTC. It codes for CASSLRGGYGYTF.

This sequence joins TRBV25-1 and TRBJ2-1; D uncertain. Germline V gene lookup returns CDR1 MGHDK and CDR2 SYGVNS. The CDR3 runs 12 residues. Deletions cut 2 bases from V and 6 bases from J, with 5 bases between. The CDR3 DNA follows: TGTGCCAGCAGTGAAGGCGGCAATGAGCAGTTCTTC. This codes for CASSEGGNEQFF.

V is TRBV5-4 and J is TRBJ1-2; D is possibly TRBD1 (5 bases). Trimming shortened V by 9 bases and J by 4 bases, and 19 bases separated the two germline ends. The CDR3 extends over 14 amino acids. The germline CDR1 and CDR2 sequences are SGHNT and YYREEE (reference sequence). CDR3 region: CAISSGGIPYGYTF. CDR3 DNA sequence: TGTGCCATCTCTTCCGGGGGGATCCCCTATGGCTACACCTTC.

J is TRBJ1-1 and V is TRBV9; D is uncertain. With 4 bases removed from V and 7 bases from J, the gap between germline ends came to 17 bases. This CDR3 region has 14 residues. Looked up from germline, CDR1 is SGDLS and CDR2 is YYNGEE. CDR3 coding DNA: TGTGCCAGCAGCCCGGAGGAGAGGGAAGGTGAAGCTTTCTTT. Amino acids: CASSPEEREGEAFF.

The J gene is TRBJ2-3, the V gene TRBV7-3, with 9 bases fitting TRBD2. Germline V lookup: CDR1 SGHTA, CDR2 FQGTGA. V was clipped by 11 bases and J by 3 bases; unmatched bases: 9. This CDR3 region has 14 residues. The CDR3: CAARAAGGTDTQYF. CDR3 bases: TGTGCCGCTAGGGCAGCGGGGGGAACAGATACGCAGTATTTT. Looking up the rest from reference TRBV7-3 and TRBJ2-3 gives the full variable domain: GAGVSQTPSNKVTEKGKYVELRCDPISGHTALYWYRQSLGQGPEFLIYFQGTGAADDSGLPNDRFFAVRPEGSVSTLKIQRTERGDSAVYLCAARAAGGTDTQYFGPGTRLTVL.

This clone was seen a single time. The V and J genes are TRBV5-8 and TRBJ1-2; 10 nucleotides agree with TRBD1. The CDR3 consists of 15 residues. Germline CDR1 is SGHTS and CDR2 is YDEGEE. Trimming cost V 4 bases and J 3 bases; bases outside gene matches: 6. The CDR3 sequence: CASSPRTGGDYGYTF. The DNA of the CDR3 is TGTGCCAGCAGCCCAAGGACAGGGGGGGACTATGGCTACACCTTC. Filled out from reference TRBV5-8 and TRBJ1-2, the complete variable domain reads EAGVTQSPTHLIKTRGQQATLRCSPISGHTSVYWYQQALGLGLQFLLWYDEGEERNRGNFPPRFSGRQFPNYSSELNVNALELEDSALYLCASSPRTGGDYGYTFGSGTRLTVV.

V is TRBV27 and J is TRBJ1-5, with D unresolved. Trimming removed 0 bases from V and 5 bases from J, with 8 bases in between. This CDR3 is built from 14 residues. Germline V lookup: CDR1 MNHEY, CDR2 SMNVEV (reference sequence). CDR3 sequence reads: CASSLSGIHQPQHF. DNA for the CDR3: TGTGCCAGCAGTTTATCCGGGATCCATCAGCCCCAGCATTTT.

V is TRBV6-4 and J is TRBJ2-7, with a tentative D call TRBD1 (5 bases). This CDR3 has 13 residues. V lost 2 bases and J lost 3, with 8 bases in between. Germline V gene data show CDR1 as MRHNA and CDR2 as SNTAGT. The CDR3 reads CASSDNGHYEQYF. In DNA, the CDR3 is TGTGCCAGCAGTGACAACGGACACTACGAGCAGTACTTC.

The chain carries TRBV13 and TRBJ1-1; 8 nucleotides agree with TRBD1. This CDR3 is 16 amino acids long. From germline, CDR1 is PRHDT and CDR2 FYEKMQ (reference sequence). Germline trimming cut 5 bases from V and 0 bases from J; bases unmatched to any gene: 8. CDR3 coding DNA: TGTGCCAGCAGCCACAGGACAGGGCGGTTGAACACTGAAGCTTTCTTT. The encoded protein is CASSHRTGRLNTEAFF.

The rearrangement links TRBV30 to TRBJ1-1; D is ambiguous. Between the trimmed V and J ends, which lost 3 bases and 1 base, there was a span of 9 bases. The length of the CDR3 is 13 residues. Germline assignment: CDR1 GTSNPN and CDR2 SVGIG (reference sequence). CDR3 coding DNA: TGTGCCTGGAGCCTGGACTCGAACACTGAAGCTTTCTTT. It yields the protein CAWSLDSNTEAFF.

This clone was detected once. J is TRBJ2-3 and V is TRBV6-5, with D hard to call. V was cut by 0 bases and J by 7 bases, with 8 bases left in between. CDR1 MNHEY and CDR2 SVGAGI come from the germline V gene. This CDR3 has 13 residues. CDR3 protein: CASSYSVRNTQYF. CDR3 DNA sequence: TGTGCCAGCAGTTACTCGGTGCGAAATACGCAGTATTTT.